The rows below give T cell receptor beta chains drawn from one sample of a study of blood T cell repertoires in COVID-19. This table comes from immunoSEQ multiplex PCR, and its TCRdb copy is limited to in-frame clones, with some not included. This table holds 250,000 to 300,000 clones, around 82% found once. The sample was PBMCs or T cells enriched from blood (not recorded which). The receptors derive from a man aged 50-59 years who had recovered from COVID-19. The CDR3 runs from the conserved cysteine through the conserved F or W. Clone size is given for some rows only: seen once, a few or many times, or a class if the clone is expanded.

>TRBJ1-1|NA|TRBV5-1
CASSLAGDPDTEAFF
>TRBJ1-5|NA|TRBV27
CASSPSPNRDQPQHF
>TRBJ2-1|NA|TRBV6-5
CASSYSGRPTYNEQFF
>TRBJ1-2|once|TRBV21-1
CASSTAARGQHGYTF
>TRBJ1-6|NA|TRBV19
CASRAAGSYNSPLHF
>TRBJ2-5|NA|TRBV9
CASSEGQGWVETQYF
>TRBJ2-1|NA|TRBV7-6
CASTAGSGRGDEQFF
>TRBJ1-5|NA|TRBV27
CASSFTGGNQPQHF
>TRBJ1-1|few|TRBV3-1/TRBV3-2
CASSQERGRIGEAFF
>TRBJ1-1|NA|TRBV12-5
CASGRGDRQNTEAFF
>TRBJ1-6|few|TRBV7-9
CASSSQGGTTPLHF
>TRBJ2-7|NA|TRBV7-2
CASSPQGYGYEQYF
>TRBJ2-3|NA|TRBV19
CATRTGTTDTQYF
>TRBJ1-1|NA|TRBV3-1/TRBV3-2
CASSQGQGIEAFF
>TRBJ2-2|few|TRBV11-2
CASSLGLAGGNTGELFF
>TRBJ1-1|NA|TRBV27
CASSLDRGNTEAFF
>TRBJ2-5|few|TRBV7-2
CASSPTREETQYF
>TRBJ2-7|NA|TRBV6-2/TRBV6-3
CASSYEGLAGEQYF
>TRBJ1-1|NA|TRBV9
CASSAMTGNTEAFF
>TRBJ2-3|once|TRBV6-2/TRBV6-3
CASSYLGRAFTDTQYF
>TRBJ1-2|NA|TRBV20-1
CSASLQGAHGYTF
>TRBJ1-2|NA|TRBV5-1
CASSLAGTPYGYTF